This passage covers 30 T cell receptor beta chains from one sample sequenced in a study of cytomegalovirus exposure and HLA in healthy donors. It was with 60 Vbeta and 13 Jbeta primers that the PCR ran. TCRdb's table, derived via immunoSEQ multiplex PCR, lists solely in-frame clones and lacks some. The sample includes some 96,000 clones, around 77% of them seen just once. Sequencing was performed on PBMCs. These TCRs come from a woman between 55 and 75 years old in good health and CMV-seropositive.

V and J are TRBV10-3 and TRBJ2-5; 9 bases align to TRBD1. Germline CDR1 ENHRY, CDR2 SYGVKD. The CDR3 runs to 13 residues. V shed 8 bases, J shed 5 bases, and the junction held 6 bases outside the gene matches. CDR3 nucleotide sequence: TGTGCCATCGGGGGACAGGGTCAGGAGACCCAGTACTTC. This translates into CAIGGQGQETQYF.

J is TRBJ2-1 and V is TRBV19; 13 nucleotides agree with TRBD2. J was trimmed by 2 bases and V by 3 bases; bases with no gene match: 4. The CDR3 totals 17 residues. Germline V gene lookup returns CDR1 LNHDA and CDR2 SQIVND (reference sequence). The CDR3 spells CASSIQLAGGPYNEQFF. The DNA of the CDR3 is TGTGCCAGTAGTATCCAACTAGCGGGAGGGCCCTACAATGAGCAGTTCTTC.

The rearrangement links TRBV4-1 to TRBJ2-4; 8 bases are shared with TRBD2. Germline trimming cut 0 bases from V and 0 bases from J; bases unmatched to any gene: 13. Germline values: CDR1 MGHRA, CDR2 YSYEKL. The CDR3 runs to 20 residues. The CDR3 sequence is CASSQDTLAAFTLAKNIQYF. DNA of the CDR3: TGCGCCAGCAGCCAAGATACACTAGCGGCATTCACCTTAGCCAAAAACATTCAGTACTTC.

The rearrangement joins TRBV30 to TRBJ1-1; TRBD1 aligns across 8 bases. The CDR3 has 13 amino acids. The junction had 3 bases not matched to a gene; V was cut back by 3 bases and J by 3 bases. In germline, CDR1 is GTSNPN, CDR2 SVGIG (reference sequence). The CDR3 loop reads CAWRTGEYTEAFF. The DNA for the CDR3 is TGTGCCTGGAGGACAGGGGAGTACACTGAAGCTTTCTTT.

This chain joins TRBV21-1 and TRBJ2-1; TRBD2 reflects the table's D call only, with no check against the DNA. TRBV21-1 is an annotated pseudogene. The CDR3 extends over 16 amino acids. The CDR3 nucleotides are TGTGCCAGCAGCAACAGGAGGGCTAGCGGGAGTGATGAGCAGTTCTTC. It specifies CASSNRRASGSDEQFF.

The CDR3 DNA follows: TGTGCCAGCAGCTTATTCAGCGGGGAGCGGGATACGCAGTATTTT. Its translation: CASSLFSGERDTQYF. The chain carries TRBV5-6 and TRBJ2-3, with 7 bases identical to TRBD2. V was clipped by 2 bases and J by 6 bases; unmatched bases: 9. Germline values: CDR1 SGHDT, CDR2 YYEEEE. The CDR3 has 15 amino acids.

The table lists this clone with a few counts. The CDR3: CASQRSGGGRNRQFF. The CDR3 coding sequence is TGTGCCAGCCAACGTTCAGGGGGAGGCCGCAATCGACAGTTCTTC. The chain has TRBV19 and TRBJ2-1; TRBD1 is a possible D gene (7 bases). Trimming took off 9 bases at V and 13 bases at J, with 28 bases between the two ends. The CDR3 has 15 residues. The germline gives CDR1 LNHDA, CDR2 SQIVND (reference sequence).

The CDR3 DNA reads TGTGCCAGCAGCCCCAGGAGCGGGGTCGGCTACACCTTC. It specifies CASSPRSGVGYTF. The V call is TRBV7-9, the J call TRBJ1-2; D remains ambiguous. This CDR3 has 13 residues. The V end lost 5 bases, the J end lost 8 bases, and 15 bases lay between the germline ends. Germline-derived CDR1 and CDR2 are SEHNR and FQNEAQ (reference sequence). Combining the CDR3 with reference TRBV7-9 and TRBJ1-2 gives the whole variable domain DTGVSQNPRHKITKRGQNVTFRCDPISEHNRLYWYRQTLGQGPEFLTYFQNEAQLEKSRLLSDRFSAERPKGSFSTLEIQRTEQGDSAMYLCASSPRSGVGYTFGSGTRLTVV.

This chain uses TRBV7-3 with TRBJ2-1, with D possibly matching TRBD2 (5 bases). Per the germline V gene, CDR1 is SGHTA and CDR2 is FQGTGA. The CDR3 runs to 14 residues. Trimming stripped 3 bases from V and 6 bases from J, with 12 bases between. The CDR3 spells CASSFSAGSNEQFF. CDR3 coding DNA: TGTGCCAGCAGCTTTTCGGCGGGTAGCAATGAGCAGTTCTTC.

J is TRBJ2-7 and V is TRBV5-4, with TRBD1 as a possible D gene (7 bases). Germline V lookup: CDR1 SGHNT, CDR2 YYREEE (reference sequence). The CDR3 spans 15 residues. V lost 3 bases to trimming and J lost 0 bases, with 13 bases between them. DNA of the CDR3: TGTGCCAGCAGCTCGGGGGACAGATTCTCCTACGAGCAGTACTTC. This gives the protein CASSSGDRFSYEQYF.

As concerns this clone: A read error may produce the germline difference seen at one junction end. CDR3 sequence (DNA): TGTGCCAGCAGCGAAGGACAGGGATTGAGAGAGACCCAGTACTTC. It is translated as CASSEGQGLRETQYF. The chain is built from TRBV2 and TRBJ2-5, with 8 bases aligning to TRBD1. This CDR3 has 15 residues. Per the germline V gene, CDR1 is SNHLY and CDR2 is FYNNEI.

In its sample, this clone was seen once. V usage is TRBV2 and J usage is TRBJ2-1; D perhaps matches TRBD2 (6 bases). There are 13 residues in the CDR3. Per germline, CDR1 SNHLY and CDR2 FYNNEI. Trimming shortened V by 5 bases and J by 5 bases, and 10 bases separated the two germline ends. The CDR3 loop reads CASSLGLNNEQFF. CDR3 nucleotide sequence: TGTGCCAGCAGTCTGGGACTCAACAATGAGCAGTTCTTC.

This clone was seen a few times. CDR3: CASRGRTGQNEQYF. In DNA form, the CDR3 reads TGTGCCAGTCGGGGACGGACAGGACAGAACGAGCAGTACTTC. The chain combines TRBV19 with TRBJ2-7; 7 positions agree with TRBD1. Germline CDR1 and CDR2: LNHDA and SQIVND (reference sequence). This CDR3 comprises 14 residues. With 8 bases clipped from V and 5 bases from J, the junction kept 12 bases outside the gene matches.

CDR3 bases: TGTGCCAGCAGCCCAACCGGACTAGCGGGAGGCAGGAATGAGCAGTTCTTC. This sequence encodes CASSPTGLAGGRNEQFF. This sequence joins TRBV7-2 and TRBJ2-1; TRBD2 matches at 14 bases. In germline, CDR1 is SGHTA, CDR2 FQGNSA. This CDR3 spans 17 amino acids. The V gene end was trimmed by 5 bases and the J gene end by 7 bases; junction bases not matched to a gene: 10.

V usage is TRBV10-3 and J usage is TRBJ2-3; 7 bases are shared with TRBD2. Unmatched junction bases numbered 4, after V lost 3 bases and J lost 1 base. The length of the CDR3 is 15 residues. Germline CDR1 ENHRY, CDR2 SYGVKD. CDR3 region: CAISDEGGGTDTQYF. As DNA, the CDR3 is TGTGCCATCAGTGACGAGGGAGGGGGCACAGATACGCAGTATTTT.

V gene TRBV7-2 combines with J gene TRBJ2-7; a weak D match, TRBD1 (6 bases). The V gene's germline CDR1 is SGHTA and CDR2 FQGNSA. This CDR3 has 14 amino acids. V was shortened by 1 base and J by 2 bases, with 9 bases between the two germline ends. The CDR3 DNA sequence: TGTGCCAGCAGCTTAGGACAGGTAACCTACGAGCAGTACTTC. Translated, it gives CASSLGQVTYEQYF.

V is TRBV5-6 and J is TRBJ1-1, with D tentatively TRBD1 (5 bases). This CDR3 has 14 residues. Germline lookup yields CDR1 SGHDT and CDR2 YYEEEE. V gave up 4 bases and J gave up 7 bases, with 17 bases separating them. CDR3 loop: CASSLRGGAGEAFF. DNA for the CDR3: TGTGCCAGCAGCCTTCGGGGAGGGGCCGGTGAAGCTTTCTTT.

The chain joins TRBV2 to TRBJ1-5, with a possible D match to TRBD1 (5 bases). CDR3 length: 16 amino acids. V was trimmed by 0 bases and J by 1 base, leaving 10 bases between them. Germline values: CDR1 SNHLY, CDR2 FYNNEI. DNA of the CDR3: TGTGCCAGCAGTGAAGCGGGGGGACGGAGCAATCAGCCCCAGCATTTT. Amino acids: CASSEAGGRSNQPQHF.

The V gene is TRBV4-2, the J gene TRBJ1-4; D unresolved. The CDR3 totals 16 residues. V lost 4 bases, J lost 4 bases, and 16 bases lay in between. Germline V gene sequence: CDR1 LGHNA, CDR2 YNFKEQ. The CDR3 sequence is CASSLYETEINEKLFF. CDR3 DNA sequence: TGTGCCAGCAGCCTCTACGAGACGGAGATTAATGAAAAACTGTTTTTT.

The gene calls are TRBV6-4 and TRBJ1-1; D ambiguous. The V end was cut by 0 bases, the J end by 1 base, with 6 bases between. The V gene's germline CDR1 is MRHNA and CDR2 SNTAGT. This CDR3 is built from 14 residues. CDR3 amino acids: CASSDSAGNTEAFF. The CDR3 DNA is TGTGCCAGCAGTGACTCCGCGGGGAACACTGAAGCTTTCTTT.

This clone was detected only once. This chain joins TRBV19 and TRBJ2-5, with TRBD2 matching 13 bases. TRBJ2-7 explains the end of the DNA better; the J call may be wrong. Per the germline V gene, CDR1 is LNHDA and CDR2 is SQIVND (reference sequence). CDR3 size: 16 residues. CDR3: CASSMGLAGKRNEQYF. In nucleotides, the CDR3 is TGTGCCAGTAGTATGGGACTAGCGGGGAAACGGAACGAGCAGTACTTC.

The rearrangement links TRBV19 to TRBJ2-1; D possibly corresponds to TRBD1 (6 bases). V shed 4 bases and J shed 0 bases, with 10 bases lying between them. Germline V lookup: CDR1 LNHDA, CDR2 SQIVND (reference sequence). The CDR3 contains 15 residues. In nucleotides, the CDR3 is TGTGCCAGTAGTAGTGGGGGCAGCTCCTACAATGAGCAGTTCTTC. Residues: CASSSGGSSYNEQFF.

The chain links TRBV28 to TRBJ2-1, with unresolved D. The germline gives CDR1 MDHEN, CDR2 SYDVKM. V lost 1 base and J 0 bases, leaving 7 bases between the germline ends. The length of the CDR3 is 15 residues. The CDR3 sequence is CASSLLHDSYNEQFF. CDR3 DNA sequence: TGTGCCAGCAGTTTATTACACGACTCCTACAATGAGCAGTTCTTC.

The rearrangement uses TRBV27 and TRBJ2-3; 11 nucleotides align to TRBD2. Germline V gene lookup returns CDR1 MNHEY and CDR2 SMNVEV (reference sequence). There are 17 residues in the CDR3. V shed 7 bases and J 2 bases; nucleotides not matched to a gene: 11. As DNA, the CDR3 is TGTGCCAGCATCCCCTTGGGACTAGCGGATTTCACAGATACGCAGTATTTT. Amino acid sequence: CASIPLGLADFTDTQYF.

The chain links TRBV27 to TRBJ1-5; perhaps TRBD1 as D (6 bases). Germline CDR1 reads MNHEY; CDR2 reads SMNVEV (reference sequence). CDR3 length: 15 amino acids. Trimming shortened V by 5 bases and J by 2 bases, and 13 bases separated the two germline ends. This CDR3 is CASSTGLGGNQPQHF. In nucleotides, the CDR3 is TGTGCCAGCAGTACAGGGTTAGGGGGCAATCAGCCCCAGCATTTT.

This clone is a singleton in its sample. The chain links TRBV29-1 to TRBJ1-1; TRBD1 is a possible D gene (6 bases). Germline V gene data show CDR1 as SQVTM and CDR2 as ANQGSEA. The CDR3 extends over 14 amino acids. Between the trimmed V and J ends, which lost 4 bases and 1 base, there was a span of 13 bases. The CDR3 spells CSVGGGRKNTEAFF. The CDR3 coding sequence is TGCAGCGTTGGTGGGGGCAGGAAGAACACTGAAGCTTTCTTT.

V usage is TRBV11-2 and J usage is TRBJ2-3; the D gene is possibly TRBD2 (5 bases). V lost 7 bases, J lost 0 bases, and 11 bases lay in between. Germline CDR1 SGHAT, CDR2 FQNNGV. This CDR3 is built from 14 residues. The CDR3 DNA is TGTGCCAGCACCAGCGGACCCAGCACAGATACGCAGTATTTT. This translates into CASTSGPSTDTQYF.

CDR3 DNA: TGTGCCAGCAGCACCCGGGGACTAGCGGAGTGGGGTGAGCAGTTCTTC. Translating it yields CASSTRGLAEWGEQFF. This rearrangement joins TRBV9 to TRBJ2-1; 11 bases match TRBD2. CDR1 is SGDLS and CDR2 is YYNGEE in the germline V gene. The V gene end was trimmed by 4 bases and the J gene end by 9 bases; junction bases not matched to a gene: 12. This CDR3 has 16 amino acids.

V usage is TRBV19 and J usage is TRBJ2-1, with a weak D call TRBD1 (5 bases). CDR1 and CDR2 (germline): LNHDA, SQIVND (reference sequence). The V gene lost 0 bases and the J gene lost 13 bases, with 10 bases spanning the gap. The CDR3 sequence is 12 residues long. The CDR3 nucleotides read TGTGCCAGTAGTATAGACAGGGTGGCTCAGTTCTTC. Translating it yields CASSIDRVAQFF.

The rearrangement joins TRBV19 to TRBJ1-3; D not certain. CDR3 size: 14 residues. V was trimmed by 8 bases and J by 0 bases, leaving 11 bases between them. From germline, CDR1 is LNHDA and CDR2 SQIVND (reference sequence). The CDR3 spells CASAEGTSGNTIYF. CDR3 nucleotides: TGTGCCAGTGCGGAGGGTACCTCTGGAAACACCATATATTTT.